This TCR beta chain was profiled in a study of cytomegalovirus exposure and HLA in healthy donors. V lost 10 bases, J lost 0 bases, and 13 bases lay in between. There are 13 residues in the CDR3. From germline, CDR1 is SNHLY and CDR2 FYNNEI. The PCR was carried out with 60 Vbeta primers and 13 Jbeta primers. Per the authors' pipeline: Later, 65 million to 85 million unique TCR beta chains were counted in an analysis, and around 11 million of them were shared. Clones were read by immunoSEQ multiplex PCR, and TCRdb kept only the in-frame ones, dropping some. V and J calls and clone size come straight from that table; D and trimming were deduced from the DNA. This table holds over 100,000 clones, about 86% found once.

The chain couples TRBV2 to TRBJ2-7; D possibly corresponds to TRBD2 (5 bases). This TCR came from a woman aged 30 to 39 in good health and CMV-seronegative. The sequencing sample was made of PBMCs. The CDR3 region is CATKDSSSYEQYF. In nucleotides, the CDR3 is TGTGCCACCAAGGACTCCAGCTCCTACGAGCAGTACTTC.